These 15 T cell receptor beta chains share one sample of origin, sequenced in a study of T cells in Graves' hyperthyroidism and ophthalmopathy. Amplification targeted TCR beta CDR3 regions from RNA transcripts. With the HTBI primer set, the TCR CDR3 went through a first round of RT-PCR. MiXCR was run by TCRdb on the multiplex PCR reads, yielding one entry per CDR3 protein. Of about 640,000 distinct CDR3 sequences listed, roughly 20% are singletons. Sequencing was performed on blood. These receptors were obtained from a man aged 25-45 years with Graves' ophthalmopathy.

This clonotype was found many times. The chain uses TRBV7-3 and TRBJ2-1; possibly TRBD1 for D (6 bases). CDR1 is SGHTA, CDR2 FQGTGA, per germline. The CDR3 extends over 15 amino acids. Trimming left V 3 bases short and J 5 bases short, with 14 bases between. The CDR3, as DNA: TGTGCCAGCAGCTTGGGGACACGGAGTGACAATGAGCAGTTCTTC. This codes for CASSLGTRSDNEQFF.

This clonotype occurred a few times. A much larger clone lies a single base off, so this may be a read error. The genes are TRBV11-2 and TRBJ2-7, with TRBD1 identical over 9 bases. Trimming removed 5 bases from V and 4 bases from J; junction bases left unmatched: 6. This CDR3 has 14 amino acids. Germline-derived CDR1 and CDR2 are SGHAT and FQNNGV. The chain's CDR3 is CASSRGTGQYEQYF. As DNA, the CDR3 is TGTGCCAGCAGCCGGGGGACAGGGCAATACGAGCAGTACTTC.

The chain links TRBV27 to TRBJ1-3; maybe TRBD1 (5 bases). The CDR3 sequence is 17 residues long. V lost 4 bases, J lost 0 bases, and 16 bases lay in between. Germline CDR1 and CDR2: MNHEY and SMNVEV (reference sequence). The CDR3: CASSWGDGPNSGNTIYF. The CDR3 bases are TGTGCCAGCAGTTGGGGGGACGGACCGAACTCTGGAAACACCATATATTTT.

This clonotype was counted ten times or more. The chain is built from TRBV5-1 and TRBJ2-2, with a possible D match to TRBD2 (5 bases). CDR3 length equals 16 residues. Trimming took 0 bases from V and 3 from J, leaving 12 bases between them. CDR1 SGHRS and CDR2 YFSETQ come from the germline V gene. CDR3 sequence: CASSLEGFGDTGELFF. In DNA, the CDR3 is TGCGCCAGCAGCTTGGAAGGGTTCGGGGACACCGGGGAGCTGTTTTTT.

This clonotype showed up just a few times. The chain employs TRBV6-1 and TRBJ1-5; D gene uncertain. The germline CDR1 and CDR2 sequences are MNHNS and SASEGT. The CDR3 sequence is 15 residues long. V was trimmed by 6 bases and J by 0 bases, leaving 12 bases between them. In nucleotides, the CDR3 is TGTGCCAGCAGACCGGTGGGGAATAGCAATCAGCCCCAGCATTTT. Translated, it gives CASRPVGNSNQPQHF.

This clonotype was observed a handful of times. This rearrangement joins TRBV28 to TRBJ2-5; D is unresolved. The V gene's germline CDR1 is MDHEN and CDR2 SYDVKM. The CDR3 runs 16 residues. Between the trimmed V and J ends, which lost 6 bases and 0 bases, there was a span of 17 bases. The CDR3 protein is CASSSIGNLYQETQYF. The CDR3 DNA reads TGTGCCAGCAGCTCAATAGGGAATTTGTACCAAGAGACCCAGTACTTC.

This clonotype occurred many times. The chain combines TRBV28 with TRBJ1-2; D is perhaps TRBD1 (5 bases). Trimming removed 3 bases from V and 5 bases from J, with 13 bases in between. The CDR3 covers 14 residues. Looked up from germline, CDR1 is MDHEN and CDR2 is SYDVKM. CDR3 region: CASSFAAGGYGYTF. The CDR3, as DNA: TGTGCCAGCAGTTTCGCCGCGGGGGGGTATGGCTACACCTTC.

This clonotype showed up many times. J is TRBJ2-7 and V is TRBV2; D not resolved. CDR3 length: 12 residues. Trimming left V 4 bases short and J 6 bases short, with 10 bases between. The germline V gene has CDR1 SNHLY and CDR2 FYNNEI. The CDR3 sequence is CASSGNSIEQYF. DNA for the CDR3: TGTGCCAGCAGTGGAAATAGCATCGAGCAGTACTTC.

This clonotype was observed many times. DNA of the CDR3: TGTGCCAGCATCCTGGCCCCGGGCTACGAGCAGTACTTC. Its translation: CASILAPGYEQYF. J is TRBJ2-7 and V is TRBV7-2, with D hard to call. V lost 7 bases to trimming and J lost 3 bases, with 13 bases between them. Germline V CDR1 and CDR2: SGHTA, FQGNSA. CDR3 length: 13 amino acids.

The CDR3 coding sequence is TGTGCCAGCAGCTCTGACAGGGACCACCCCTACTCTGGGGCCAACGTCCTGACTTTC. Protein product: CASSSDRDHPYSGANVLTF. This rearrangement joins TRBV3-1 to TRBJ2-6; TRBD1 agrees at 7 bases. CDR1 and CDR2 (germline): LGHDT, YNNKEL (reference sequence). The V segment lost 5 bases and the J segment 0 bases; nucleotides outside the gene matches: 13. The CDR3 length is 19 residues.

The V and J genes are TRBV9 and TRBJ1-5; 10 nucleotides align to TRBD1. Germline lookup yields CDR1 SGDLS and CDR2 YYNGEE. Unmatched junction bases numbered 4, after V lost 2 bases and J lost 5 bases. The CDR3 spans 15 residues. DNA for the CDR3: TGTGCCAGCAGCGTGGGGACAGGGGAGGATCAGCCCCAGCATTTT. It encodes CASSVGTGEDQPQHF.

This clonotype was picked up a small number of times. The V call is TRBV7-9, the J call TRBJ1-4; 7 positions match TRBD1. Germline V gene data show CDR1 as SEHNR and CDR2 as FQNEAQ (reference sequence). The CDR3 is made up of 15 amino acids. The trim removed 5 bases at V and 7 bases at J, leaving 10 bases unmatched. CDR3 sequence (DNA): TGTGCCAGCAGCCCTAAACAGGGGAACGGTGAAAAACTGTTTTTT. This codes for CASSPKQGNGEKLFF. Full variable domain (missing parts from reference TRBV7-9 and TRBJ1-4): DTGVSQNPRHKITKRGQNVTFRCDPISEHNRLYWYRQTLGQGPEFLTYFQNEAQLEKSRLLSDRFSAERPKGSFSTLEIQRTEQGDSAMYLCASSPKQGNGEKLFFGSGTQLSVL.

This chain uses TRBV3-1 with TRBJ1-2, with D perhaps matching TRBD1 (5 bases). The CDR3 totals 14 residues. Trimming removed 6 bases at V and 4 bases at J, with 15 bases between. The V gene's germline CDR1 is LGHDT and CDR2 YNNKEL (reference sequence). This CDR3 reads CASSMTAGAYGYTF. CDR3 coding DNA: TGTGCCAGCAGTATGACAGCCGGGGCCTATGGCTACACCTTC.

This clonotype was observed a single time. This chain uses TRBV29-1 with TRBJ2-7; 12 bases align to TRBD2. The J segment lost 4 bases and the V segment lost 0 bases, leaving 4 bases of the junction unmatched. CDR1 is SQVTM and CDR2 is ANQGSEA in the germline V gene. This CDR3 is built from 15 residues. Here the CDR3 reads CSVEDWTSGNYEQYF. The CDR3 DNA sequence: TGCAGCGTTGAAGATTGGACTAGCGGGAATTACGAGCAGTACTTC.

The chain links TRBV27 to TRBJ1-6, with D unclear. Germline CDR1 MNHEY, CDR2 SMNVEV (reference sequence). Trimming shortened V by 3 bases and J by 10 bases, and 13 bases separated the two germline ends. The CDR3 contains 14 residues. CDR3 amino acids: CASSFWGRGSPLHF. The CDR3 nucleotides are TGTGCCAGCAGTTTTTGGGGTAGAGGGTCACCCCTCCACTTT.